This T cell receptor beta chain was captured by sequencing in a study of low-dose radiotherapy and immunotherapy resistance in tumors. The time point was: before trial treatment. Covering alpha and beta chains, TRAV- and TRBV-specific primers were used for the first-strand cDNA. The PCR that amplified TCRs ran for around 20 cycles, relying on a constant-region primer and a V-primer adapter. TCRdb reanalysed the reads using MiXCR and keeps one entry per CDR3 protein. The data contain around 90,000 distinct CDR3 sequences, approximately 17% of them singletons. The germline V and J ends were trimmed by 2 bases and 4 bases, with 12 bases remaining between them. This CDR3 region has 14 residues. Per the germline V gene, CDR1 is MDHEN and CDR2 is SYDVKM.

This sequence was found in a male donor with prostate cancer. The gene calls are TRBV28 and TRBJ2-7, with D tentatively TRBD1 or TRBD2 (6 bases each). Sequenced here: PBMCs, sampled before treatment. The CDR3 spells CASSLGGRGYEQYF. For the CDR3, the DNA is TGTGCCAGCAGTTTAGGGGGGCGCGGTTACGAGCAGTACTTC.